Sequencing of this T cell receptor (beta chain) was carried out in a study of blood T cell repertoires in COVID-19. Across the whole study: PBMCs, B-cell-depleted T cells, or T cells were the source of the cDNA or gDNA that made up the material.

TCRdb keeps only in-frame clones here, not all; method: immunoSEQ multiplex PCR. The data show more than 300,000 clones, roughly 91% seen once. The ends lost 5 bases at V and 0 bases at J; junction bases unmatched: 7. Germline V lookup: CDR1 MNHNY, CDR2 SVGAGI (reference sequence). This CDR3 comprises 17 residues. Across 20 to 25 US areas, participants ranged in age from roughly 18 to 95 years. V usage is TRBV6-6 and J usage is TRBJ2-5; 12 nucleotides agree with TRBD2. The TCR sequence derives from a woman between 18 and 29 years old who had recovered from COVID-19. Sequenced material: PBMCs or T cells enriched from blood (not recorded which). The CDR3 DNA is TGTGCCAGCAGTCGACTAGCGGGGGCCCTATACCAAGAGACCCAGTACTTC. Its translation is CASSRLAGALYQETQYF.